The rows below give T cell receptor beta chains drawn from one sample of a study of shared clonotypes between healthy human individuals. Sequencing used immunoSEQ multiplex PCR; TCRdb keeps in-frame clones, though not all of them. This table has under 200,000 clones, 80% to 95% appearing once. The sample consisted of naive CD4+ T cells sorted from blood. These receptors were taken from a woman aged 25 to 39 in good health. Each CDR3 is given with its conserved first and last residue. The D gene is left open where the match is weak. Size is stated for part of the rows, as once, few or many counts, or as a class when the clone is expanded.

>-|TRBV7-9|TRBJ1-3|-
TGTGCCAGCAGAGCCGGTCCAGGGGTCTCTGGAAACACCATATATTTT
CASRAGPGVSGNTIYF
>-|TRBV20-1|TRBJ2-7|-
TGCAGTGCTAGTCTAGATTACGAGCAGTACTTC
CSASLDYEQYF
>-|TRBV11-2|TRBJ2-7|-
TGTGCCAGCAGTTCGAACTCCTACGAGCAGTACTTC
CASSSNSYEQYF
>-|TRBV6-4|TRBJ1-1|-
TGTGCCAGCAGTGACCAGGCGAACACTGAAGCTTTCTTT
CASSDQANTEAFF
>-|TRBV2|TRBJ2-7|TRBD2
TGTGCCAGCAGTGAAGCCCCAGCGGGAGGGGACTACGAGCAGTACTTC
CASSEAPAGGDYEQYF
>-|TRBV28|TRBJ1-4|-
TGTGCCAGCAGTATTCGGACAGCAACTAATGAAAAACTGTTTTTT
CASSIRTATNEKLFF
>-|TRBV30|TRBJ1-5|TRBD1
TGTGCCTGGAATAAGGGGGCAGCGCAGCCCCAGCATTTT
CAWNKGAAQPQHF
>-|TRBV5-1|TRBJ1-5|-
TGCGCCAGCAGCTTGGCCGGGGGCATCAATCAGCCCCAGCATTTT
CASSLAGGINQPQHF
>-|TRBV15|TRBJ2-5|-
TGTGCCACCAGCAGAGATTGGGGGGAATTGGAGACCCAGTACTTC
CATSRDWGELETQYF
>-|TRBV19|TRBJ2-2|-
TGTGCCAGTAGAGAGACTGGAGGAACCGGGGAGCTGTTTTTT
CASRETGGTGELFF
>-|TRBV5-1|TRBJ1-1|-
TGCGCCAGCAGCTTGGTGGCAGGAGGGGCGAACACTGAAGCTTTCTTT
CASSLVAGGANTEAFF
>-|TRBV19|TRBJ1-5|-
TGTGCCAGTAGTATAGTCGGAGAGCCTTATCAGCCCCAGCATTTT
CASSIVGEPYQPQHF
>-|TRBV14|TRBJ2-3|TRBD1
TGTGCCAGCAGTGAGGGACAGGAATTCACAGATACGCAGTATTTT
CASSEGQEFTDTQYF
>-|TRBV29-1|TRBJ1-5|-
TGCAGCGTTGTGGCAGGTGGGAATCAGCCCCAGCATTTT
CSVVAGGNQPQHF
>-|TRBV28|TRBJ1-5|-
TGTGCCAGCAGCTTACAGAATCAGCCCCAGCATTTT
CASSLQNQPQHF
>-|TRBV4-1|TRBJ2-7|TRBD2
TGCGCCAGCAGCCAAGGCCCCTCGACTAGCCGATCCTACGAGCAGTACTTC
CASSQGPSTSRSYEQYF
>-|TRBV10-3|TRBJ1-5|TRBD1
TGTGCCATCAGCGGGACCGGGACAGGCGGGGATCAGCCCCAGCATTTT
CAISGTGTGGDQPQHF
>-|TRBV27|TRBJ2-3|TRBD2
TGTGCCAGCAGTTTAATTAGCGGGAGTACAGATACGCAGTATTTT
CASSLISGSTDTQYF
>-|TRBV7-2|TRBJ1-1|-
TGTGCCAGCAGCCTTAGTCCCACACATTTGAACACTGAAGCTTTCTTT
CASSLSPTHLNTEAFF
>-|TRBV10-1|TRBJ2-7|TRBD1
TGCGCCAGCAGTGATGGACAGGGGGCCCACGAGCAGTACTTC
CASSDGQGAHEQYF
>-|TRBV7-9|TRBJ2-7|TRBD1
TGTGCCAGCAGCCTTACAGGGGGCTACGAGCAGTACTTC
CASSLTGGYEQYF
>-|TRBV7-9|TRBJ1-4|TRBD1
TGTGCCAGCAGTAGGACAGGGGGTGTTGAAAAACTGTTTTTT
CASSRTGGVEKLFF
>-|TRBV6-6|TRBJ2-3|-
TGTGCCAGCGGTCCCCGGGCAGATACGCAGTATTTT
CASGPRADTQYF
>-|TRBV5-1|TRBJ1-2|-
TGCGCCAGCGGCCCCGGGGAGGGTATATCTGGCTACACCTTC
CASGPGEGISGYTF
>-|TRBV7-2|TRBJ2-2|TRBD2
TGTGCCAGCAGCCGCCGACTAGCGGGAGGCTCCGCGAACACCGGGGAGCTGTTTTTT
CASSRRLAGGSANTGELFF
>-|TRBV28|TRBJ1-1|-
TGTGCCAGCAGCCCACTACAGGGATTGAGCCCTGAAGCTTTCTTT
CASSPLQGLSPEAFF
>-|TRBV5-1|TRBJ2-1|-
TGCGCCAGCAGCGTACCCCAGGGGACGCCCCATGAGCAGTTCTTC
CASSVPQGTPHEQFF
>once|TRBV2|TRBJ1-1|TRBD1
TGTGCCAGCAGTCGACAGGGGTCGGTCACTGAAGCTTTCTTT
CASSRQGSVTEAFF
>-|TRBV5-4|TRBJ2-7|TRBD1
TGTGCCAGCAGCCCTAGACAGGGGGGATACGAGCAGTACTTC
CASSPRQGGYEQYF
>-|TRBV28|TRBJ2-1|TRBD1
TGTGCCAGCAGAATACAATATGGGACAGGAGAGGGCAATGAGCAGTTCTTC
CASRIQYGTGEGNEQFF
>-|TRBV27|TRBJ1-4|-
TGTGCCAGCTGCTCCGGGAGGGTGTGTGAAAAACTGTTTTTT
CASCSGRVCEKLFF
>once|TRBV14|TRBJ2-6|-
TGTGCCAGCAAGGACTCTGGGGCCAACGTCCTGACTTTC
CASKDSGANVLTF
>-|TRBV28|TRBJ2-1|-
TGTGCCAGCAGTTTGGGGTATGAGCAGTTCTTC
CASSLGYEQFF
>-|TRBV19|TRBJ2-5|-
TGTGCCACCAAGATACGGAGACATGGTTGGGAGACCCAGTACTTC
CATKIRRHGWETQYF
>-|TRBV7-2|TRBJ2-1|TRBD2
TGTGCCAGCAGCTCGTCGGGAGGTTCCTACAATGAGCAGTTCTTC
CASSSSGGSYNEQFF
>once|TRBV28|TRBJ2-1|-
TGTGCCAGCAGCAAGTTTGAGTGGAAGGGGGATGAGCAGTTCTTC
CASSKFEWKGDEQFF
>-|TRBV28|TRBJ1-4|-
TGTGCCACCCAGGGAAGGGGCTTTAGGGGAAAACTGTTTTTT
CATQGRGFRGKLFF
>-|TRBV9|TRBJ1-2|TRBD1
TGTGCCAGCAGCGTAGACGGGACAGGGGGCGCGGGCTATGGCTACACCTTC
CASSVDGTGGAGYGYTF
>-|TRBV19|TRBJ2-7|-
TGTGCCACCGCTAGGACACTCTCCTACGAGCAGTACTTC
CATARTLSYEQYF
>-|TRBV5-4|TRBJ2-7|-
TGTGCCAAGAAACCCCTTGTCGTCCCCAATCTACACGAGCAGTACTTC
CAKKPLVVPNLHEQYF
>-|TRBV15|TRBJ2-6|-
TGTGCCACCGCGTACCCCGGGACAACTGGGGCCAACGTCCTGACTTTC
CATAYPGTTGANVLTF
>once|TRBV27|TRBJ2-7|-
TGTGCCAGCAGTTTTAACAGCGTGGACGAGCAGTACTTC
CASSFNSVDEQYF
>-|TRBV18|TRBJ2-2|TRBD1
TGTGCCAGCTCCCAAAAGACAGGGTCGAACACCGGGGAGCTGTTTTTT
CASSQKTGSNTGELFF
>-|TRBV18|TRBJ2-3|TRBD1
TGTGCCAGCTCACCACCGACAGGGTACACAGATACGCAGTATTTT
CASSPPTGYTDTQYF
>-|TRBV5-1|TRBJ1-2|-
TGCGCCAGCAGCTTGATGAGGGGCGAGGACTATGGCTACACCTTC
CASSLMRGEDYGYTF
>-|TRBV30|TRBJ2-7|TRBD1
TGTGCCTGGGGGACAGGGGCATTCTACGAGCAGTACTTC
CAWGTGAFYEQYF
>-|TRBV7-9|TRBJ2-7|-
TGTGCCAGCAGCCAAGCCGGCAGGGCCCCCTACGAGCAGTACTTC
CASSQAGRAPYEQYF
>-|TRBV6-1|TRBJ2-7|-
TGTGCCAGCGATCGACAGCTGATCTCCTACGAGCAGTACTTC
CASDRQLISYEQYF
>-|TRBV19|TRBJ1-2|TRBD1
TGTGCCAGTAGTATCCCCGGACAGGACTATGGCTACACCTTC
CASSIPGQDYGYTF
>-|TRBV29-1|TRBJ2-1|TRBD2
TGCAGCGTTGAGGGACTAGCGGACACCTACAATGAGCAGTTCTTC
CSVEGLADTYNEQFF
>-|TRBV28|TRBJ2-7|TRBD2
TGTGCCAGCAGGGAGGGCGCAGCGGGAGTCCACGAGCAGTACTTC
CASREGAAGVHEQYF
>-|TRBV14|TRBJ1-1|TRBD1
TGTGCCAGCAGCCAAGAGGGCAGGGGGCTTAACACTGAAGCTTTCTTT
CASSQEGRGLNTEAFF
>-|TRBV15|TRBJ2-6|-
TGTGCCACCAGCAGAGTTCGGGGCCGCTCTGGGGCCAACGTCCTGACTTTC
CATSRVRGRSGANVLTF
>-|TRBV2|TRBJ1-5|TRBD1
TGTGCCAGCAGCCCGGGACAGGGGGATCAGCCCCAGCATTTT
CASSPGQGDQPQHF
>-|TRBV27|TRBJ2-5|-
TGTGCCAGCAGACGACAGGAGCTGGCCGGAGAGACCCAGTACTTC
CASRRQELAGETQYF